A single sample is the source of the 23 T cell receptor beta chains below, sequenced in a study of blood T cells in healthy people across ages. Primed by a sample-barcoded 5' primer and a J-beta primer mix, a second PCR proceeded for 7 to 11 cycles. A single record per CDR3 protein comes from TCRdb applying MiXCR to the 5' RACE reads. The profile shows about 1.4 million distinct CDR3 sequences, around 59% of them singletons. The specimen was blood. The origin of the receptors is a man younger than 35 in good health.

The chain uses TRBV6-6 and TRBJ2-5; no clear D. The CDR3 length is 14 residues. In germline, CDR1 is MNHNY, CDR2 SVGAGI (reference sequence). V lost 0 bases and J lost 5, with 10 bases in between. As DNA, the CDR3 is TGTGCCAGCAGTTACTCCAACAACCGGGAGACCCAGTACTTC. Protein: CASSYSNNRETQYF.

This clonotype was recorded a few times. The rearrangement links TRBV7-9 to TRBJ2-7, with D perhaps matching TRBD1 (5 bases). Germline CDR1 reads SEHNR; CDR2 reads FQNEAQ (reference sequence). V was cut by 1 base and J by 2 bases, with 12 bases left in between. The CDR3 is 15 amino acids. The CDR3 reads CASSLVGSGTYEQYF. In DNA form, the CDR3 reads TGTGCCAGCAGCTTAGTGGGGTCAGGGACCTACGAGCAGTACTTC.

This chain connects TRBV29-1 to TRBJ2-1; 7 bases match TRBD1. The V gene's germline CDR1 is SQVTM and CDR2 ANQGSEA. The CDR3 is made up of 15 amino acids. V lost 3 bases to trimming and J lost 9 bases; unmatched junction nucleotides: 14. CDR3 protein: CSVDRTGTGLSEQFF. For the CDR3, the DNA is TGCAGCGTTGATCGGACAGGAACGGGGTTAAGTGAGCAGTTCTTC.

The CDR3 nucleotides read TGCGCCAGCAGCTTGGACAGGGGGCTGTCTGAAGCTTTCTTT. Protein: CASSLDRGLSEAFF. The gene calls are TRBV5-1 and TRBJ1-1; 9 bases are shared with TRBD1. The CDR3 extends over 14 amino acids. Germline CDR1 reads SGHRS; CDR2 reads YFSETQ. With V trimmed by 0 bases and J by 6 bases, 3 bases remained unmatched.

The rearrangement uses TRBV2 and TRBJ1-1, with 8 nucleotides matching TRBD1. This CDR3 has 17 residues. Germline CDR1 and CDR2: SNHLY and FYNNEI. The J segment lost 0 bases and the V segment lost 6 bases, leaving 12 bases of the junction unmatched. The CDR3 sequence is CASSRRLDRALNTEAFF. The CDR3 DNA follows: TGTGCCAGCAGCCGAAGATTGGACAGGGCATTGAACACTGAAGCTTTCTTT.

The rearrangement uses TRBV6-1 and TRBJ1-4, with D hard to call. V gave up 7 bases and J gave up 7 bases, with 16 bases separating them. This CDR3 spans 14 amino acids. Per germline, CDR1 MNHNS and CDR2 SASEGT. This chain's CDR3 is CASIAGSSREKLFF. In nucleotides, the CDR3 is TGTGCCAGCATCGCCGGCAGCTCGCGTGAAAAACTGTTTTTT.

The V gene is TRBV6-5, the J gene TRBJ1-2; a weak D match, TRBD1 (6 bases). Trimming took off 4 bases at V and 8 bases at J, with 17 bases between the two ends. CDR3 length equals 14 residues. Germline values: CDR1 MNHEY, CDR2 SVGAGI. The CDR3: CASSSNRDFRGYTF. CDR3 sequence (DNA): TGTGCCAGCAGTTCGAACAGGGATTTCCGGGGCTACACCTTC.

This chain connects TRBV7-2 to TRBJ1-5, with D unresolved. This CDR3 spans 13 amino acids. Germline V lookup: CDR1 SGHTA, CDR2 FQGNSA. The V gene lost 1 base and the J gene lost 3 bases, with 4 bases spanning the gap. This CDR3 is CASSLDPNQPQHF. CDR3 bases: TGTGCCAGCAGCTTAGATCCCAATCAGCCCCAGCATTTT.

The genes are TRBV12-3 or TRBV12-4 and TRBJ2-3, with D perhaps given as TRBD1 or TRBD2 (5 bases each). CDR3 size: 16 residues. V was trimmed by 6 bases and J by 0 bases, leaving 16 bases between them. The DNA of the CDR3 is TGTGCCAGCAGAACCCACCGGGACGGTAGCACAGATACGCAGTATTTT. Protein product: CASRTHRDGSTDTQYF.

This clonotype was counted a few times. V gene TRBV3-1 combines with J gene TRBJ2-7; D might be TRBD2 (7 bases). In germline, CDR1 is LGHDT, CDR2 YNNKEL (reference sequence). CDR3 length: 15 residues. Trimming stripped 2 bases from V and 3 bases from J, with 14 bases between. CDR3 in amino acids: CASSQRGSSGYEQYF. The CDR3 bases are TGTGCCAGCAGCCAAAGGGGGTCTAGCGGCTACGAGCAGTACTTC.

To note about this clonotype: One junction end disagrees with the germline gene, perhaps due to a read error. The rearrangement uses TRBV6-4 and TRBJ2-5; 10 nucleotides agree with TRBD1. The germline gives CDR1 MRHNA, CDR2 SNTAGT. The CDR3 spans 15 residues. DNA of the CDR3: TGTGCCAGCATTGACTCGGAGATAGGACAGGGGGAGCAGTACTTC. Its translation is CASIDSEIGQGEQYF.

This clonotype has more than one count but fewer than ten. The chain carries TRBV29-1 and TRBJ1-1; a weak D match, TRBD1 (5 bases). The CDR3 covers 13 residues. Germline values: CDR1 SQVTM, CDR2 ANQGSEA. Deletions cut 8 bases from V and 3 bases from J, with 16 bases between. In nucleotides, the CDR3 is TGCAGCTCTGCTGTTGGGGGGGACACTGAAGCTTTCTTT. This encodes CSSAVGGDTEAFF.

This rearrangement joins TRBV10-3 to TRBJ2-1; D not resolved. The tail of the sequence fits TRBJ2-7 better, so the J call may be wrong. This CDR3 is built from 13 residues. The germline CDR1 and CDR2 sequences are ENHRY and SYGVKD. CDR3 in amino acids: CAINEVVYNEQYF. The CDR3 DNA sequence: TGTGCCATCAACGAGGTAGTTTACAATGAGCAGTACTTC.

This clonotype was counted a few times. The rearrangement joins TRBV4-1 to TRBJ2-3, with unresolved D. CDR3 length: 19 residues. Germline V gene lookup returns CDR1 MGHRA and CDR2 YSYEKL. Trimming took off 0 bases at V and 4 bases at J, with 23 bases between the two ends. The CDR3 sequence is CASSQDDPRAGSLADTQYF. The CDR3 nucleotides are TGCGCCAGCAGCCAAGATGACCCCAGAGCCGGTTCTCTGGCAGATACGCAGTATTTT.

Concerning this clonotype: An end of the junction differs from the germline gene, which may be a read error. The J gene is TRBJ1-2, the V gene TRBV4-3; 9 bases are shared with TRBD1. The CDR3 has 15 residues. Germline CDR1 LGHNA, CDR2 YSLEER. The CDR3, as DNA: TGCGCCAGCAGACAAGGACAGGGGACGGACTATGGCTACACCTTC. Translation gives CASRQGQGTDYGYTF.

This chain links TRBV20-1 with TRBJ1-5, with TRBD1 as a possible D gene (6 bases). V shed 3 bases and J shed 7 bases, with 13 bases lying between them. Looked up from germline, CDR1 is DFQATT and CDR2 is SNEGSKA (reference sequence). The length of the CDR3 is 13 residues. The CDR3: CSARRGHGQPQHF. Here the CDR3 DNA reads TGCAGTGCTAGGAGGGGACATGGGCAGCCCCAGCATTTT.

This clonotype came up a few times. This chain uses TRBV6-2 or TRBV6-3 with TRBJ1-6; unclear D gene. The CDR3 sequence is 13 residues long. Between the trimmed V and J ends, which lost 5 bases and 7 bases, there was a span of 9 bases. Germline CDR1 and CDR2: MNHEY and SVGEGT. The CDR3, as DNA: TGTGCCAGCAGTCCAGCGGGCAATTCACCCCTCCACTTT. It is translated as CASSPAGNSPLHF.

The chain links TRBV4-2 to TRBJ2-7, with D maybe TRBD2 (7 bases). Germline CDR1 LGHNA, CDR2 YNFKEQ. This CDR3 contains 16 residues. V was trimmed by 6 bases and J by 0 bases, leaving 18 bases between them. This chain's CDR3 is CASRARSGGNSYEQYF. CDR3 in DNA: TGTGCCAGCAGAGCAAGGTCGGGGGGCAACTCCTACGAGCAGTACTTC.

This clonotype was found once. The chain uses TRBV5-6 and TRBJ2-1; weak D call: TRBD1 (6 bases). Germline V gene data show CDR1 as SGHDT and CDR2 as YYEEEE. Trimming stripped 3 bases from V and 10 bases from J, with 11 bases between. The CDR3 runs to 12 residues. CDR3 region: CASSSGQIEQFF. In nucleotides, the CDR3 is TGTGCCAGCAGCTCCGGACAGATCGAGCAGTTCTTC.

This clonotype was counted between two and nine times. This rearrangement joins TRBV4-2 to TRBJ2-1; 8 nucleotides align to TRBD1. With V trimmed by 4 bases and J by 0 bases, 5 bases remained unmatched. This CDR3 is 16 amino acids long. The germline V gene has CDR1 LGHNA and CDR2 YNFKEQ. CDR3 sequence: CASSPDRGSSYNEQFF. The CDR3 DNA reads TGTGCCAGCAGCCCCGACAGGGGAAGCTCCTACAATGAGCAGTTCTTC.

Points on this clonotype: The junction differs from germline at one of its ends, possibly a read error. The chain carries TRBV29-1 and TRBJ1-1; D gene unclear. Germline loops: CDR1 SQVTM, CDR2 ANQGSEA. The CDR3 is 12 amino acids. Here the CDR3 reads CSVDQAATQAFF. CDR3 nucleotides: TGCAGCGTTGATCAGGCAGCCACTCAAGCTTTCTTT.

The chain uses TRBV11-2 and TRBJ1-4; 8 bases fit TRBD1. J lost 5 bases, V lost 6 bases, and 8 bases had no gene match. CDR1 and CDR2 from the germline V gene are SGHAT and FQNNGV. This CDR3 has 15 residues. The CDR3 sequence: CASSFPGQANEKLFF. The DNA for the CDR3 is TGTGCCAGCAGTTTTCCGGGACAGGCAAATGAAAAACTGTTTTTT. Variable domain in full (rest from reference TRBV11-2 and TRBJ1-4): EAGVAQSPRYKIIEKRQSVAFWCNPISGHATLYWYQQILGQGPKLLIQFQNNGVVDDSQLPKDRFSAERLKGVDSTLKIQPAKLEDSAVYLCASSFPGQANEKLFFGSGTQLSVL.

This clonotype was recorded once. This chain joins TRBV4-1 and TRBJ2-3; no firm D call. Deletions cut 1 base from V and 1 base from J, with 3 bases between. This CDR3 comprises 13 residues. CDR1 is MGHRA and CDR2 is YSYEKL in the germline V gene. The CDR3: CASSQVRTDTQYF. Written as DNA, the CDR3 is TGCGCCAGCAGCCAAGTCCGCACAGATACGCAGTATTTT.